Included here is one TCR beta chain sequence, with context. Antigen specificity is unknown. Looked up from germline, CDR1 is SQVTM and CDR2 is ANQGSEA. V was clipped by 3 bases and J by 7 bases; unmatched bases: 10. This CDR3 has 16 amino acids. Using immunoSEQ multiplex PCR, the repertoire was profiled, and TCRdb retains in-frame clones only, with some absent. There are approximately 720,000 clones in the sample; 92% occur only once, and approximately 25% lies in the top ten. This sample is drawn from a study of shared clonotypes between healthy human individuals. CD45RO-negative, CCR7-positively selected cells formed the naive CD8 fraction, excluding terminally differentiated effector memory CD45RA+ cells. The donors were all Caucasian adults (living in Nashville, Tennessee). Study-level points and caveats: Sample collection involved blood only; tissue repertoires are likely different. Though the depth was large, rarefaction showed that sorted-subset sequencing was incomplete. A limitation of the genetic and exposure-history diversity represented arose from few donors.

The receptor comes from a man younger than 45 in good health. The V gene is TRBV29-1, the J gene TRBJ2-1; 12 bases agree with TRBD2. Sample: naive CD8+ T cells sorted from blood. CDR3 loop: CSVDPWTSGNGNEQFF. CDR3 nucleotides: TGCAGCGTTGACCCTTGGACTAGCGGGAACGGGAATGAGCAGTTCTTC.